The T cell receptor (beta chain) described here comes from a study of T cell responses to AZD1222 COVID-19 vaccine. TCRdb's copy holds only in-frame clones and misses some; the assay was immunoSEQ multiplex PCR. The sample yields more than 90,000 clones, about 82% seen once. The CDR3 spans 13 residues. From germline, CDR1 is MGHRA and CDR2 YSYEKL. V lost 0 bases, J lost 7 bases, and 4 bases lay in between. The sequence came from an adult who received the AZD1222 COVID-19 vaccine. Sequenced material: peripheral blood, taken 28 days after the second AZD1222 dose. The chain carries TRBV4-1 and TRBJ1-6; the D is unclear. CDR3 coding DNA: TGCGCCAGCAGCCAAGATCCAAATTCACCCCTCCACTTT. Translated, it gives CASSQDPNSPLHF.